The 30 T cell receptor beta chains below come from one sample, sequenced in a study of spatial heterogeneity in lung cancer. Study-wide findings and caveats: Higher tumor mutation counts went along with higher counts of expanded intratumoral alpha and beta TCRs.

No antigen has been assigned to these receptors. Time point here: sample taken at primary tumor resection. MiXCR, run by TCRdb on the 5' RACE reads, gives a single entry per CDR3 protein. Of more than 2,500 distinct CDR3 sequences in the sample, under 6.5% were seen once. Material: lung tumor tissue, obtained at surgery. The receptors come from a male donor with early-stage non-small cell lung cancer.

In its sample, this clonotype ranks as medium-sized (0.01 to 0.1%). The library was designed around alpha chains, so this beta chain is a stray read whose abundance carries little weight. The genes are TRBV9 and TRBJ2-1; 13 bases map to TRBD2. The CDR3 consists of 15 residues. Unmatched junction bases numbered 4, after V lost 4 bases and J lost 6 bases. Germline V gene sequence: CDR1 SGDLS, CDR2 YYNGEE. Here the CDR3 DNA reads TGTGCCAGCAGCATGGGACTAGCGGGGATCAATGAGCAGTTCTTC. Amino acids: CASSMGLAGINEQFF.

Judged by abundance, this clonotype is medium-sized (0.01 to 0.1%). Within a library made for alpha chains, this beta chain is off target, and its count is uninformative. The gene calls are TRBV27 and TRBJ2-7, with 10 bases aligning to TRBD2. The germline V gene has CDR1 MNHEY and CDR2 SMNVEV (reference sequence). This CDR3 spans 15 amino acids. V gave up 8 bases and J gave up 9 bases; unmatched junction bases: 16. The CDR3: CASRTTGTSDKGQYF. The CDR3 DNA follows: TGTGCCAGCCGAACTACCGGGACTAGCGATAAAGGGCAGTACTTC.

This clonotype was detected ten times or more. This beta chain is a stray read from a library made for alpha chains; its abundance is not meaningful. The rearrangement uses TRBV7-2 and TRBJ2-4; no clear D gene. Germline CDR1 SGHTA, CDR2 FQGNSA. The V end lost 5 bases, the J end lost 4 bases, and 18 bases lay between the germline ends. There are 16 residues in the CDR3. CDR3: CASSTEAWQPKNIQYF. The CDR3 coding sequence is TGTGCCAGCAGCACCGAGGCGTGGCAGCCGAAAAACATTCAGTACTTC. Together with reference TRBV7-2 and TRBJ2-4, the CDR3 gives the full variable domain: GAGVSQSPSNKVTEKGKDVELRCDPISGHTALYWYRQSLGQGLEFLIYFQGNSAPDKSGLPSDRFSAERTGGSVSTLTIQRTQQEDSAVYLCASSTEAWQPKNIQYFGAGTRLSVL.

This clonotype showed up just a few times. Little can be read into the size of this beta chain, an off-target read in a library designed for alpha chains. The CDR3 DNA follows: TGTGCCAGCAGTCCCGCCGCTAGCGGGAGGGCTCGAGGGGGGTACAATGAGCAGTTCTTC. This codes for CASSPAASGRARGGYNEQFF. This chain joins TRBV12-3 or TRBV12-4 and TRBJ2-1; 12 bases fit TRBD2. After removal of 5 bases from V and 4 bases from J, the junction contained 18 bases not matched to a gene. The CDR3 contains 20 residues.

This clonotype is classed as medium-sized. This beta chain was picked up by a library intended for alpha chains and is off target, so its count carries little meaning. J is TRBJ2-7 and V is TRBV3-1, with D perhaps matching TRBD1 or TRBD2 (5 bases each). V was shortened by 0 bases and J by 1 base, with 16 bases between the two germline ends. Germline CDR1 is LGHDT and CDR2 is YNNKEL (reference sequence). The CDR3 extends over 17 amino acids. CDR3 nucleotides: TGTGCCAGCAGCCAAGATCCCGCTAGCTGGGGGTCCTACGAGCAGTACTTC. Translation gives CASSQDPASWGSYEQYF.

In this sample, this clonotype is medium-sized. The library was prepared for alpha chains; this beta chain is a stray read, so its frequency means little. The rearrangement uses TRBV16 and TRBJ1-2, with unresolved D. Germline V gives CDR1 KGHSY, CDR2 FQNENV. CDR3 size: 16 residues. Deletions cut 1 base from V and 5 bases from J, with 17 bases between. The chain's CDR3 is CASSQLRPLREYGYTF. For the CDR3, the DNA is TGTGCCAGCAGCCAATTGAGGCCCCTTAGGGAATATGGCTACACCTTC.

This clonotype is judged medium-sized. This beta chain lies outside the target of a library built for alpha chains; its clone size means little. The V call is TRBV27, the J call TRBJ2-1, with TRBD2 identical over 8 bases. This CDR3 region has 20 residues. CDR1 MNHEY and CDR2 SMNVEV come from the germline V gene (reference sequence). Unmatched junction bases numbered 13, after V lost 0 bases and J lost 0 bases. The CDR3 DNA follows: TGTGCCAGCAGTTTATCCGGGGGTCTAGCGGGCCCGAGCTCCTACAATGAGCAGTTCTTC. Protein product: CASSLSGGLAGPSSYNEQFF.

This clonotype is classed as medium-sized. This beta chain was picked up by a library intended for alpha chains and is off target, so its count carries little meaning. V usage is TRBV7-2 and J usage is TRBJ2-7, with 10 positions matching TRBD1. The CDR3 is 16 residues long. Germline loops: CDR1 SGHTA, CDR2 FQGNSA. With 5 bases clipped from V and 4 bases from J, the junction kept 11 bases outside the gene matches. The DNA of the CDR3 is TGTGCCAGCAGCCCCGGACAGGGGGGCCGGTTATACGAGCAGTACTTC. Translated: CASSPGQGGRLYEQYF.

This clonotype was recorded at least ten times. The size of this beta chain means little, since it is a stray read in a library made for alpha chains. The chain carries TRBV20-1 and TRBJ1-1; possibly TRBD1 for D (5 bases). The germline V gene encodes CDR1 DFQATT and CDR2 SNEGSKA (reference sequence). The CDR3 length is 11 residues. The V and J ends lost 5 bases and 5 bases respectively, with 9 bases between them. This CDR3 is CSASGGTEAFF. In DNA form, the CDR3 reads TGCAGTGCTTCGGGGGGTACTGAAGCTTTCTTT.

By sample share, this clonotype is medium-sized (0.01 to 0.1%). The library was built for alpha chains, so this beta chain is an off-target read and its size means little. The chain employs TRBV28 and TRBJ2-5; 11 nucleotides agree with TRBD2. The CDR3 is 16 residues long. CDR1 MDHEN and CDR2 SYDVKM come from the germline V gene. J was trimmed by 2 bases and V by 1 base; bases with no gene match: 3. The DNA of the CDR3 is TGTGCCAGCAGTTTATCCGCTAGCGGGGGGCAAGAGACCCAGTACTTC. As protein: CASSLSASGGQETQYF.

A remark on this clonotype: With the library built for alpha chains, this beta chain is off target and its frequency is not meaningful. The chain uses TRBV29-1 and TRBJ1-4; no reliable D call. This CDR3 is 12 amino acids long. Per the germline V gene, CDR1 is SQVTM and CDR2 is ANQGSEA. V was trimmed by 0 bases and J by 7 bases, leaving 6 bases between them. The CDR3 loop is CSVEDPPEKLFF. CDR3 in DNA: TGCAGCGTTGAAGATCCGCCTGAAAAACTGTTTTTT. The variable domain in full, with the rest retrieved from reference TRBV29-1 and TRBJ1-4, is SAVISQKPSRDICQRGTSLTIQCQVDSQVTMMFWYRQQPGQSLTLIATANQGSEATYESGFVIDKFPISRPNLTFSTLTVSNMSPEDSSIYLCSVEDPPEKLFFGSGTQLSVL.

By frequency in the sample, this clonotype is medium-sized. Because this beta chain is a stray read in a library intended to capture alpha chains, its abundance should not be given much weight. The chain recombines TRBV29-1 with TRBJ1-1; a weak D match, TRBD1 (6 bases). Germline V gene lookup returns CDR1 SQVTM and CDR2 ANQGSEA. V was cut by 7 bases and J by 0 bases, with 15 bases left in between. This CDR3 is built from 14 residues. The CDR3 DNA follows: TGCAGCGGTGGGGTTGGGGGCGTGAACACTGAAGCTTTCTTT. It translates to CSGGVGGVNTEAFF.

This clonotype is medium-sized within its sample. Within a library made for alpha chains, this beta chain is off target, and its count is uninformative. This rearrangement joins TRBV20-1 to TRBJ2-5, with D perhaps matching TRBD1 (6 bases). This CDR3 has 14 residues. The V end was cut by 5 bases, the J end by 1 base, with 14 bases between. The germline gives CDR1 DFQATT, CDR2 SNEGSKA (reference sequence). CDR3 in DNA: TGCAGTGCTTGGGACACCAATATCCAAGAGACCCAGTACTTC. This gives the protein CSAWDTNIQETQYF.

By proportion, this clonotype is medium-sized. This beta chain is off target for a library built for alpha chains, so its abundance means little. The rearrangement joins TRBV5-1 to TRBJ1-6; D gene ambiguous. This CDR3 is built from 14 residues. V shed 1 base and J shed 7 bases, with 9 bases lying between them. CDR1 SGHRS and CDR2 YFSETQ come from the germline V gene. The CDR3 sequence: CASSLQMENSPLHF. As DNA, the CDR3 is TGCGCCAGCAGCTTGCAGATGGAGAATTCACCCCTCCACTTT.

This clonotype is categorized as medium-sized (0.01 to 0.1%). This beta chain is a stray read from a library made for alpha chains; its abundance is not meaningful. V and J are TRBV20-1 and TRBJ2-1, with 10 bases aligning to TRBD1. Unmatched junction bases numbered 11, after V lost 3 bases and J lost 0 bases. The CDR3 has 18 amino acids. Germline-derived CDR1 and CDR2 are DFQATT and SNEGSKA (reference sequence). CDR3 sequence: CSASQVPGQGISYNEQFF. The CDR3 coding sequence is TGCAGTGCTAGTCAAGTGCCGGGACAGGGGATCTCCTACAATGAGCAGTTCTTC.

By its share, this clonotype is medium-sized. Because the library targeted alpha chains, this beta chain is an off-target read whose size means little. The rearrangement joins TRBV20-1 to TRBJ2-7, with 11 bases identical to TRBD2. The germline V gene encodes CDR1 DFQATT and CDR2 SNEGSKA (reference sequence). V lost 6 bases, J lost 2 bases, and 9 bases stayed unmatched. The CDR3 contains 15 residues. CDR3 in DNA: TGCAGTGCCGACGCCCGACTAGCGGGAACCTACGAGCAGTACTTC. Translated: CSADARLAGTYEQYF.

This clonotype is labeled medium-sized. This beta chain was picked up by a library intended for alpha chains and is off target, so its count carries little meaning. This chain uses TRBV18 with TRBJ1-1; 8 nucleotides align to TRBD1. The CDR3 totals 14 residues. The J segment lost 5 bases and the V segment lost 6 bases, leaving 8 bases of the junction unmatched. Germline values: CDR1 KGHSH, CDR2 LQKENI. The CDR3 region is CASSSQGARTEAFF. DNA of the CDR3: TGTGCCAGCTCCTCTCAGGGGGCGCGTACTGAAGCTTTCTTT.

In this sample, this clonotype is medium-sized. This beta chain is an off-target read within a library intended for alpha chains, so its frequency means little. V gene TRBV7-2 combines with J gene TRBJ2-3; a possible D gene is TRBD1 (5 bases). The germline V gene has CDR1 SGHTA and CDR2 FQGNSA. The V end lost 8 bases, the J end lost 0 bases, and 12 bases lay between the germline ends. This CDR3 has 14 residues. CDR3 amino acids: CASRQGRSTDTQYF. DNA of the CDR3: TGTGCCAGCCGCCAGGGCCGAAGCACAGATACGCAGTATTTT.

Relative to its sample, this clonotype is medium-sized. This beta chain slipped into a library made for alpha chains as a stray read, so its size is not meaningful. The CDR3, as DNA: TGTGCCAGCAGCCAAGAGGAGGGTTCCGGGGAGCTGTTTTTT. Residues: CASSQEEGSGELFF. This chain joins TRBV3-1 and TRBJ2-2, with D perhaps TRBD2 (6 bases). The CDR3 has 14 residues. The germline V and J ends were trimmed by 0 bases and 6 bases, with 8 bases remaining between them. Germline V lookup: CDR1 LGHDT, CDR2 YNNKEL (reference sequence).

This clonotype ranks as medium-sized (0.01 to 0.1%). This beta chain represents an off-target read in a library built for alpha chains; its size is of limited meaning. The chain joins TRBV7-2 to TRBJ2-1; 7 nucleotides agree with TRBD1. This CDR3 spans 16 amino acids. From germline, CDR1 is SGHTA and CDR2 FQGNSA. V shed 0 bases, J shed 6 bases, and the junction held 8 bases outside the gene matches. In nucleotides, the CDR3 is TGTGCCAGCAGCTTAGCGAACAGTCCAGGGGGCAATGAGCAGTTCTTC. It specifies CASSLANSPGGNEQFF.

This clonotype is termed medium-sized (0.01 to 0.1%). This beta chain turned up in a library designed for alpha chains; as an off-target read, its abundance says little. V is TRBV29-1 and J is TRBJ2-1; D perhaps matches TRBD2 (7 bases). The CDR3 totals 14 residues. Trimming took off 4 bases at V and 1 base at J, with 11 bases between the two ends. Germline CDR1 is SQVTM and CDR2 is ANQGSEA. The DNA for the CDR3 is TGCAGCGTTGTAGGGGGGGGATCCTACAATGAGCAGTTCTTC. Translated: CSVVGGGSYNEQFF.

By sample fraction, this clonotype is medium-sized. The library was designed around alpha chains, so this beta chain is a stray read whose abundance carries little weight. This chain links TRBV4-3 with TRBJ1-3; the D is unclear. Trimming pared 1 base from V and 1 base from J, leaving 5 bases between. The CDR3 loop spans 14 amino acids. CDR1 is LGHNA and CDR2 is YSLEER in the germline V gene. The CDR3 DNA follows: TGCGCCAGCAGCCAAGGGGCGTCTGGAAACACCATATATTTT. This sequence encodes CASSQGASGNTIYF.

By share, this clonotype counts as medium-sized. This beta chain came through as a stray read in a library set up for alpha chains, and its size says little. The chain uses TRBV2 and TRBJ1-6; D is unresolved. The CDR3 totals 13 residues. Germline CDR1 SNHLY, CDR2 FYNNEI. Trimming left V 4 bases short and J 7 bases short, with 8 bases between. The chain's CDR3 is CASSGRYNSPLHF. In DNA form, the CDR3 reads TGTGCCAGCAGTGGCAGATACAATTCACCCCTCCACTTT.

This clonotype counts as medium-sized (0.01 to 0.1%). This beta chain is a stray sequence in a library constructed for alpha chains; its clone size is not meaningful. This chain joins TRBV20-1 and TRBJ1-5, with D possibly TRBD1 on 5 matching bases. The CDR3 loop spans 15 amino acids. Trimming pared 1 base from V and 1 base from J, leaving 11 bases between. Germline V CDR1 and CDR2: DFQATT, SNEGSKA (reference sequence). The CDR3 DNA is TGCAGTGCTAGAGCCGGACACGGGAGCAATCAGCCCCAGCATTTT. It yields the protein CSARAGHGSNQPQHF.

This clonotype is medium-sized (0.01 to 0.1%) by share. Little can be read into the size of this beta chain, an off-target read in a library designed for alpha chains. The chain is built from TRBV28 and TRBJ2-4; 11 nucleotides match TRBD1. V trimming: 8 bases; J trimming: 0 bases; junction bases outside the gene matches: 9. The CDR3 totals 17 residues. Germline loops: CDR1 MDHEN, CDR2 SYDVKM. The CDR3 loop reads CASLGQGGNLAKNIQYF. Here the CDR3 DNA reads TGTGCCAGCCTGGGACAGGGGGGAAACTTAGCCAAAAACATTCAGTACTTC. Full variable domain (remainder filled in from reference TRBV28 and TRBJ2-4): DVKVTQSSRYLVKRTGEKVFLECVQDMDHENMFWYRQDPGLGLRLIYFSYDVKMKEKGDIPEGYSVSREKKERFSLILESASTNQTSMYLCASLGQGGNLAKNIQYFGAGTRLSVL.

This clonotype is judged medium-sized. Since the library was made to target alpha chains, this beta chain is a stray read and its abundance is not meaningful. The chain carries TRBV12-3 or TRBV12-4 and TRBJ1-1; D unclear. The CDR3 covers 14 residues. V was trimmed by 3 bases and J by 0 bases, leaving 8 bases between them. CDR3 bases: TGTGCCAGCAGTTTGGGAGGGATGAACACTGAAGCTTTCTTT. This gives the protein CASSLGGMNTEAFF.

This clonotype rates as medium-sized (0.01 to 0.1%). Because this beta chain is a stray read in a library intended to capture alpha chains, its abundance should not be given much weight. The DNA of the CDR3 is TGTGCCAGCAGTGTTAGCGGGGCTCGGGCTGAGCAGTTCTTC. Translating gives CASSVSGARAEQFF. This sequence joins TRBV6-1 and TRBJ2-1, with 8 bases identical to TRBD2. The V gene end was trimmed by 4 bases and the J gene end by 9 bases; junction bases not matched to a gene: 8. Germline V gives CDR1 MNHNS, CDR2 SASEGT. CDR3 length: 14 amino acids.

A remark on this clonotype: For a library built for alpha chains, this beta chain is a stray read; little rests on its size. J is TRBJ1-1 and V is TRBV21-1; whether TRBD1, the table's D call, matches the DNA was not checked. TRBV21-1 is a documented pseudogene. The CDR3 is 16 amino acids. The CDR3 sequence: CASFAGEGQGDTEAFF. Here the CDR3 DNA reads TGTGCCAGCTTCGCAGGAGAGGGACAGGGAGACACTGAAGCTTTCTTT.

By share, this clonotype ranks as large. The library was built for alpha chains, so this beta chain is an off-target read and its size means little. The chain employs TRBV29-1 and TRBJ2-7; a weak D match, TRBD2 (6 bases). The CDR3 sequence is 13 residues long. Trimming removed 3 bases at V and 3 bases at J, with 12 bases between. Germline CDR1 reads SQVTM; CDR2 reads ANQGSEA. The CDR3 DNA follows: TGCAGCGTTGAGGAAGCGGGCCGCTACGAGCAGTACTTC. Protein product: CSVEEAGRYEQYF.

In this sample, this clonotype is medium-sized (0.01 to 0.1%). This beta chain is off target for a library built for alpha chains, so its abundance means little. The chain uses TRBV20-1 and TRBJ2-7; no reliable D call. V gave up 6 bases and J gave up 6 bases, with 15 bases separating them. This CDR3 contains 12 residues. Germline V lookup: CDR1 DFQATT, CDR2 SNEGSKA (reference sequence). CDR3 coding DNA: TGCAGTGCCCCAACCAGAGCATCCGAGCAGTACTTC. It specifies CSAPTRASEQYF.